This T cell receptor (beta chain) was observed in a study of STAT3 mutations in large granular lymphocyte leukemia. Overall study findings and caveats: In some patients, a small highly pathogenic clone possibly went undetected. Every T-cell large granular lymphocyte leukemia patient had at least one immunodominant TCR beta clonotype.

The germline gives CDR1 SQVTM, CDR2 ANQGSEA. The CDR3 is 12 amino acids. This clone has more than one count but fewer than ten. Its cognate antigen is unknown. Around 40,000 productive templates were obtained per sample on average. Data came from immunoSEQ multiplex PCR; TCRdb stores just in-frame clones and leaves some out. The table has 9,500 to 15,000 clones, about 76% seen once. The TCR was taken from a man between 60 and 75 years old with T-cell large granular lymphocyte leukemia. Some clones in this sample may be carry-over from other donors' samples. The gene calls are TRBV29-1 and TRBJ2-7; tentatively, D is TRBD1 or TRBD2 (5 bases each). Sequenced material: peripheral blood mononuclear cells. The CDR3 loop reads CISWGLSGEQYF. The CDR3 bases are TGCATCTCTTGGGGCCTATCGGGGGAGCAGTACTTC.